The source of this T cell receptor beta chain is a study of blood T cell repertoires in COVID-19. Study-wide context: Acute and convalescent COVID-19 specimens originated in the United States, Italy and Spain.

Participant reports of clinical history set cohort assignment. In the study's own analysis: Amplification from reference gene primers served as the basis for estimated nucleated cell counts. TCRdb's table, derived via immunoSEQ multiplex PCR, lists solely in-frame clones and lacks some. The D gene and trimming were derived from the DNA, and the V and J assignments and clone size from that table. The sample carries hundreds of thousands of clones, approximately 84% recorded once. This CDR3 is 13 amino acids long. CDR1 and CDR2 from the germline V gene are KGHDR and SFDVKD. The germline V and J ends were trimmed by 3 bases and 5 bases, with 9 bases remaining between them.

The sequencing input was PBMCs or T cells enriched from blood (not recorded which). The origin of this receptor is a man between 18 and 29 years old who had recovered from COVID-19. This chain connects TRBV24-1 to TRBJ2-5; the D gene is possibly TRBD2 (6 bases). CDR3 residues: CATSDQSGETQYF. In DNA, the CDR3 is TGTGCCACCAGTGATCAAAGCGGGGAGACCCAGTACTTC.